Shown below are 24 T cell receptor beta chains from a single sample sequenced in a study of shared clonotypes between healthy human individuals. Sequenced by immunoSEQ multiplex PCR; TCRdb stores in-frame clones only, minus some. The sample lists roughly 1,100,000 clones; approximately 70% were seen once. The sequenced material came from memory CD4+ T cells sorted from blood. Subset in this sample: CD45RA-negative fraction. The receptors stem from a man in his late teens or twenties in good health.

The V gene is TRBV4-1, the J gene TRBJ2-7; D is unclear. CDR1 and CDR2 from the germline V gene are MGHRA and YSYEKL. The CDR3 loop spans 14 amino acids. The V gene lost 0 bases and the J gene lost 6 bases, with 12 bases spanning the gap. In nucleotides, the CDR3 is TGCGCCAGCAGCCAAGATCGTGTATCCGGCGAGCAGTACTTC. This codes for CASSQDRVSGEQYF.

The genes are TRBV5-5 and TRBJ2-7; D gene ambiguous. V was trimmed by 1 base and J by 3 bases, leaving 11 bases between them. CDR1 and CDR2 (germline): SGHKS, YYEKEE (reference sequence). This CDR3 has 14 amino acids. CDR3 DNA: TGTGCCAGCAGCTTGTCTTTTGGCATCTACGAGCAGTACTTC. Translation gives CASSLSFGIYEQYF.

This clone has just a few counts. The chain carries TRBV19 and TRBJ2-2; unclear D gene. Germline V gene sequence: CDR1 LNHDA, CDR2 SQIVND (reference sequence). V gave up 8 bases and J gave up 6 bases, with 4 bases separating them. This CDR3 has 10 residues. This chain's CDR3 is CASGAGELFF. Written as DNA, the CDR3 is TGTGCCAGTGGGGCCGGGGAGCTGTTTTTT.

This rearrangement joins TRBV5-1 to TRBJ2-2; D unclear. This CDR3 has 16 residues. V lost 2 bases and J lost 5, with 16 bases in between. Germline V lookup: CDR1 SGHRS, CDR2 YFSETQ. CDR3 residues: CASSFMANLGTGELFF. The CDR3, as DNA: TGCGCCAGCAGCTTCATGGCTAATCTGGGTACCGGGGAGCTGTTTTTT.

The V and J genes are TRBV9 and TRBJ1-3; D uncertain. CDR3 length equals 14 residues. V was pared by 0 bases and J by 0 bases, with 4 bases between. The germline V gene encodes CDR1 SGDLS and CDR2 YYNGEE. The CDR3 DNA is TGTGCCAGCAGCGTAGTCAGCTCTGGAAACACCATATATTTT. Translation: CASSVVSSGNTIYF.

This clone turned up a few times. The chain joins TRBV19 to TRBJ2-1; the match to TRBD2 covers 15 bases. Germline V CDR1 and CDR2: LNHDA, SQIVND (reference sequence). V gave up 6 bases and J gave up 8 bases; unmatched junction bases: 8. The CDR3 consists of 16 residues. The CDR3 here is CASRRTSGGAFHEQFF. The DNA for the CDR3 is TGTGCCAGTAGGAGGACTAGCGGGGGGGCCTTCCATGAGCAGTTCTTC.

This clone has only a few counts. This chain uses TRBV4-3 with TRBJ2-3; 8 positions match TRBD1. This CDR3 contains 15 residues. The trim removed 5 bases at V and 4 bases at J, leaving 8 bases unmatched. Germline V lookup: CDR1 LGHNA, CDR2 YSLEER. The CDR3 spells CASSSRQGASDTQYF. The CDR3 DNA sequence: TGCGCCAGCAGCTCCCGGCAGGGGGCCTCAGATACGCAGTATTTT.

This sequence joins TRBV5-8 and TRBJ1-1; the D gene is possibly TRBD1 (6 bases). The V gene lost 5 bases and the J gene lost 5 bases, with 19 bases spanning the gap. This CDR3 comprises 15 residues. The germline V gene has CDR1 SGHTS and CDR2 YDEGEE. DNA of the CDR3: TGTGCCAGCAGTCCTTTACAGGGAACGAAGACTGAAGCTTTCTTT. Protein sequence: CASSPLQGTKTEAFF. Full variable domain (rest looked up from reference TRBV5-8 and TRBJ1-1): EAGVTQSPTHLIKTRGQQATLRCSPISGHTSVYWYQQALGLGLQFLLWYDEGEERNRGNFPPRFSGRQFPNYSSELNVNALELEDSALYLCASSPLQGTKTEAFFGQGTRLTVV.

The chain employs TRBV30 and TRBJ2-5; TRBD1 is a possible D gene (5 bases). The CDR3 runs 12 residues. Germline V gene data show CDR1 as GTSNPN and CDR2 as SVGIG (reference sequence). The ends were cut back, 0 bases at V and 5 bases at J, with 7 bases in the middle. DNA for the CDR3: TGTGCCTGGAGTGTAGCAGGGGAGACCCAGTACTTC. As protein: CAWSVAGETQYF.

This chain joins TRBV10-1 and TRBJ2-5; 13 bases align to TRBD2. Germline-derived CDR1 and CDR2 are WNHNN and SYGVQD (reference sequence). After removal of 8 bases from V and 4 bases from J, the junction contained 13 bases not matched to a gene. This CDR3 region has 17 residues. The CDR3 sequence is CASVGLAGVGRRETQYF. Written as DNA, the CDR3 is TGCGCCAGCGTAGGACTAGCGGGAGTGGGGCGTCGAGAGACCCAGTACTTC.

V usage is TRBV6-5 and J usage is TRBJ2-7, with 7 bases lining up with TRBD1. This CDR3 has 14 amino acids. The J segment lost 6 bases and the V segment lost 6 bases, leaving 11 bases of the junction unmatched. The germline CDR1 and CDR2 sequences are MNHEY and SVGAGI. The CDR3 sequence is CASRGATGVGEQYF. CDR3 sequence (DNA): TGTGCCAGCAGGGGGGCAACAGGGGTAGGCGAGCAGTACTTC.

This chain joins TRBV5-1 and TRBJ2-7; TRBD2 aligns across 12 bases. V lost 4 bases, J lost 4 bases, and 3 bases stayed unmatched. CDR1 SGHRS and CDR2 YFSETQ come from the germline V gene. The CDR3 runs 14 residues. CDR3 nucleotides: TGCGCCAGCAGCACCGGGACTAGCGGGTACGAGCAGTACTTC. It yields the protein CASSTGTSGYEQYF.

This clone was detected only once. The chain recombines TRBV5-1 with TRBJ2-1; no reliable D call. Trimming took off 1 base at V and 7 bases at J, with 15 bases between the two ends. Germline-derived CDR1 and CDR2 are SGHRS and YFSETQ. The CDR3 runs 15 residues. CDR3 DNA: TGCGCCAGCAGCTTGACGGCGAGAGGTACGAATGAGCAGTTCTTC. It encodes CASSLTARGTNEQFF.

DNA of the CDR3: TGTGCCAGCAGCTTTCTCGGTGAAGGGGGGCAGTACTTC. Amino acids: CASSFLGEGGQYF. This chain joins TRBV11-2 and TRBJ2-7, with D possibly TRBD1 on 6 matching bases. Trimming removed 3 bases from V and 9 bases from J, with 15 bases in between. Germline CDR1 is SGHAT and CDR2 is FQNNGV. This CDR3 comprises 13 residues.

The J gene is TRBJ2-7, the V gene TRBV27; unclear D gene. V lost 6 bases, J lost 2 bases, and 14 bases lay in between. The CDR3 runs to 14 residues. Germline CDR1 reads MNHEY; CDR2 reads SMNVEV (reference sequence). The CDR3 coding sequence is TGTGCCAGCAGGCAATTTGCCCCTCCCTACGAGCAGTACTTC. Translated: CASRQFAPPYEQYF.

In its sample, this clone was seen a few times. The chain links TRBV19 to TRBJ1-6; D call uncertain. Germline V gives CDR1 LNHDA, CDR2 SQIVND (reference sequence). Trimming took off 5 bases at V and 13 bases at J, with 15 bases between the two ends. The CDR3 runs 13 residues. The CDR3 loop is CASSLPGPNPLHF. Here the CDR3 DNA reads TGTGCCAGTAGTCTTCCGGGCCCTAACCCCCTCCACTTT.

The chain joins TRBV11-3 to TRBJ2-1; 8 bases line up with TRBD2. Germline V gene lookup returns CDR1 SGHNT and CDR2 YENEEA. This CDR3 has 15 amino acids. V lost 5 bases to trimming and J lost 8 bases; unmatched junction nucleotides: 11. CDR3 in amino acids: CASSPPWAGGHEQFF. The CDR3 DNA is TGTGCCAGCAGCCCCCCCTGGGCGGGAGGTCATGAGCAGTTCTTC.

This clone was seen a handful of times. The chain has TRBV7-9 and TRBJ1-6, with 8 bases lining up with TRBD1. Germline CDR1 and CDR2: SEHNR and FQNEAQ (reference sequence). The junction had 8 bases not matched to a gene; V was cut back by 1 base and J by 9 bases. There are 16 residues in the CDR3. DNA for the CDR3: TGTGCCAGCAGCTTAGGTCTTGGACAGGGAAGTTCACCCCTCCACTTT. Its translation is CASSLGLGQGSSPLHF.

Worth noting for this clone: This could be a read error, since a much larger clone is one nucleotide away. The V gene is TRBV5-6, the J gene TRBJ2-2; 12 bases map to TRBD1. Looked up from germline, CDR1 is SGHDT and CDR2 is YYEEEE. CDR3 size: 15 residues. Losses at the gene ends were 4 bases for V and 5 bases for J; bases not matched to a gene: 3. The DNA for the CDR3 is TGTGCCAGCAGCCGGGACAGGGGGCGGACCGGGGAGCTGTTTTTT. It encodes CASSRDRGRTGELFF.

V usage is TRBV4-1 and J usage is TRBJ2-5; D is uncertain. Trimming took 3 bases from V and 2 from J, leaving 13 bases between them. This CDR3 is 15 amino acids long. Germline V gene sequence: CDR1 MGHRA, CDR2 YSYEKL. CDR3 amino acids: CASSHLIGLQETQYF. DNA of the CDR3: TGCGCCAGCAGCCACCTAATCGGGCTTCAAGAGACCCAGTACTTC.

The chain recombines TRBV21-1 with TRBJ2-1. TRBV21-1 is an annotated pseudogene. CDR3 length: 13 amino acids. This CDR3 is CASSKERGGEQFF. The DNA for the CDR3 is TGTGCCAGCAGCAAAGAGAGGGGTGGTGAGCAGTTCTTC.

This chain joins TRBV4-2 and TRBJ2-2, with no clear D. The CDR3 has 17 residues. Trimming stripped 0 bases from V and 7 bases from J, with 18 bases between. CDR1 LGHNA and CDR2 YNFKEQ come from the germline V gene. The CDR3 nucleotides read TGTGCCAGCAGCCAAGAGATGGGGTCCCTGAAAGGCGGGGAGCTGTTTTTT. It is translated as CASSQEMGSLKGGELFF.

This clone was detected a few times. This may arise from a read error, as a much more abundant clone is one base away. This specimen includes other DNA sequences encoding the same CDR3. The V gene is TRBV14, the J gene TRBJ2-2; no clear D. This CDR3 is built from 12 residues. Trimming shortened V by 3 bases and J by 1 base, and 0 bases separated the two germline ends. The germline V gene has CDR1 SGHDN and CDR2 FVKESK. CDR3 nucleotides: TGTGCCAGCAGCCAGAACACCGGGGAGCTGTTTTTT. As protein: CASSQNTGELFF.

The rearrangement uses TRBV5-6 and TRBJ2-3; D unresolved. The CDR3 extends over 15 amino acids. Germline CDR1 SGHDT, CDR2 YYEEEE. V was trimmed by 1 base and J by 2 bases, leaving 11 bases between them. The CDR3 DNA sequence: TGTGCCAGCAGCTTGTTAGGCGCAAACACAGATACGCAGTATTTT. It encodes CASSLLGANTDTQYF. The complete variable domain, with remaining parts taken from reference TRBV5-6 and TRBJ2-3, reads DAGVTQSPTHLIKTRGQQVTLRCSPKSGHDTVSWYQQALGQGPQFIFQYYEEEERQRGNFPDRFSGHQFPNYSSELNVNALLLGDSALYLCASSLLGANTDTQYFGPGTRLTVL.